The 25 T cell receptor beta chains in this list originate from one sample, sequenced in a study of cytomegalovirus exposure and HLA in healthy donors. Libraries were prepared by immunoSEQ multiplex PCR; TCRdb keeps only in-frame clonotypes and omits some of them. The sample has some 330,000 clones; roughly 88% are singletons. Material for sequencing was PBMCs. Receptor source: a woman under 30 in good health and CMV-seronegative.

The chain combines TRBV2 with TRBJ2-3, with D unclear. V lost 1 base and J lost 1, with 9 bases in between. CDR3 length: 15 residues. Germline CDR1 reads SNHLY; CDR2 reads FYNNEI. CDR3 in amino acids: CASSEEFTGTDTQYF. The CDR3 bases are TGTGCCAGCAGTGAAGAGTTTACGGGCACAGATACGCAGTATTTT.

The chain uses TRBV6-6 and TRBJ1-4, with 9 bases fitting TRBD1. Germline values: CDR1 MNHNY, CDR2 SVGAGI (reference sequence). V lost 6 bases, J lost 8 bases, and 7 bases stayed unmatched. The CDR3 length is 14 residues. The CDR3 protein is CASSSQGAREKLFF. Written as DNA, the CDR3 is TGTGCCAGCAGCTCACAGGGGGCGCGGGAAAAACTGTTTTTT.

This clone came up once. The chain combines TRBV27 with TRBJ2-3, with 7 nucleotides matching TRBD1. The V gene end was trimmed by 3 bases and the J gene end by 2 bases; junction bases not matched to a gene: 2. From germline, CDR1 is MNHEY and CDR2 SMNVEV (reference sequence). The CDR3 extends over 14 amino acids. The CDR3 DNA sequence: TGTGCCAGCAGTTTTCAGGGGGTCACAGATACGCAGTATTTT. This sequence encodes CASSFQGVTDTQYF.

The V and J genes are TRBV11-1 and TRBJ2-7, with 11 bases identical to TRBD1. The germline gives CDR1 SGHAT, CDR2 FQDESV (reference sequence). This CDR3 comprises 15 residues. V was pared by 5 bases and J by 4 bases, with 7 bases of the junction left unmatched. CDR3 region: CASSLRTGGWYEQYF. The CDR3 bases are TGTGCCAGCAGCCTAAGGACAGGGGGCTGGTACGAGCAGTACTTC.

The DNA for the CDR3 is TGTGCCAGCAGCTTAAGTCCAGCGGGAGATTATGGTGAGCAGTTCTTC. Protein: CASSLSPAGDYGEQFF. The rearrangement joins TRBV7-3 to TRBJ2-1; 8 bases map to TRBD2. The germline V gene encodes CDR1 SGHTA and CDR2 FQGTGA. The length of the CDR3 is 16 residues. Unmatched junction bases numbered 11, after V lost 1 base and J lost 9 bases. Full variable domain (rest looked up from reference TRBV7-3 and TRBJ2-1): GAGVSQTPSNKVTEKGKYVELRCDPISGHTALYWYRQSLGQGPEFLIYFQGTGAADDSGLPNDRFFAVRPEGSVSTLKIQRTERGDSAVYLCASSLSPAGDYGEQFFGPGTRLTVL.

The chain has TRBV28 and TRBJ2-7, with D tentatively TRBD1 (5 bases). Per the germline V gene, CDR1 is MDHEN and CDR2 is SYDVKM. V was cut by 8 bases and J by 1 base, with 12 bases left in between. This CDR3 has 13 residues. The chain's CDR3 is CASADSLSYEQYF. The CDR3 DNA sequence: TGTGCCAGCGCAGACAGTCTATCCTACGAGCAGTACTTC.

This chain uses TRBV2 with TRBJ2-3; D is perhaps TRBD1 (5 bases). The V end lost 3 bases, the J end lost 11 bases, and 6 bases lay between the germline ends. CDR3 length equals 10 residues. Germline assignment: CDR1 SNHLY and CDR2 FYNNEI. CDR3 loop: CASSDRGQYF. CDR3 nucleotides: TGTGCCAGCAGTGATAGGGGGCAGTATTTT.

V is TRBV5-6 and J is TRBJ2-1; D unresolved. V dropped 4 bases and J dropped 6 bases, with 11 bases sitting between them. Germline V CDR1 and CDR2: SGHDT, YYEEEE. This CDR3 comprises 13 residues. This chain's CDR3 is CASSKRLINEQFF. The CDR3, as DNA: TGTGCCAGCAGCAAACGACTCATCAATGAGCAGTTCTTC.

The chain joins TRBV6-6 to TRBJ2-7; TRBD1 might be the D (6 bases). V was cut by 6 bases and J by 1 base, with 7 bases left in between. This CDR3 comprises 12 residues. Germline-derived CDR1 and CDR2 are MNHNY and SVGAGI (reference sequence). The CDR3: CASSRGSYEQYF. Written as DNA, the CDR3 is TGTGCCAGCAGCAGGGGATCCTACGAGCAGTACTTC.

With respect to this clone: This sample also contains other DNA sequences that code for the same CDR3. This chain joins TRBV5-1 and TRBJ2-3, with 9 bases matching TRBD1. CDR3 length: 14 residues. The germline V gene has CDR1 SGHRS and CDR2 YFSETQ. Trimming at V came to 4 bases and at J to 3 bases, leaving 3 bases not matched to a gene. The CDR3 loop is CASSTGQGTDTQYF. The DNA for the CDR3 is TGCGCCAGCAGCACTGGACAGGGGACAGATACGCAGTATTTT.

V gene TRBV9 combines with J gene TRBJ2-7; 9 positions match TRBD2. The trim removed 4 bases at V and 2 bases at J, leaving 10 bases unmatched. Germline CDR1 and CDR2: SGDLS and YYNGEE. The CDR3 is 16 residues long. This CDR3 reads CASSPGTSIGTYEQYF. DNA for the CDR3: TGTGCCAGCAGCCCCGGGACTAGCATTGGAACCTACGAGCAGTACTTC.

The chain carries TRBV7-2 and TRBJ2-5; 7 positions match TRBD1. CDR3 length: 16 residues. The junction had 10 bases not matched to a gene; V was cut back by 5 bases and J by 1 base. Germline CDR1 is SGHTA and CDR2 is FQGNSA. The CDR3 sequence: CASSPRTGLAQETQYF. DNA of the CDR3: TGTGCCAGCAGCCCCCGGACAGGATTAGCCCAAGAGACCCAGTACTTC.

The chain is built from TRBV9 and TRBJ2-1; 13 positions match TRBD2. The V and J ends lost 0 bases and 7 bases, in that order; junction bases with no gene match: 10. The germline CDR1 and CDR2 sequences are SGDLS and YYNGEE. This CDR3 is 18 amino acids long. CDR3 DNA: TGTGCCAGCAGCGTAGCTACCAGGACTAGCGGGAGCAGGAATGAGCAGTTCTTC. It codes for CASSVATRTSGSRNEQFF.

The rearrangement links TRBV4-1 to TRBJ2-5, with 7 bases lining up with TRBD2. Trimming at V came to 4 bases and at J to 3 bases, leaving 8 bases not matched to a gene. The CDR3 sequence is 15 residues long. The germline gives CDR1 MGHRA, CDR2 YSYEKL. CDR3 loop: CASSLRWAGEETQYF. The CDR3 nucleotides read TGCGCCAGCAGCCTTCGTTGGGCGGGAGAAGAGACCCAGTACTTC.

This clone rates as large. The chain is built from TRBV6-4 and TRBJ2-3; the match to TRBD1 covers 7 bases. The CDR3 extends over 15 amino acids. After removal of 0 bases from V and 1 base from J, the junction contained 1 base not matched to a gene. Germline assignment: CDR1 MRHNA and CDR2 SNTAGT. The CDR3 DNA reads TGTGCCAGCAGTGACTCGCAGGGGGGCACAGATACGCAGTATTTT. It is translated as CASSDSQGGTDTQYF.

The chain employs TRBV5-1 and TRBJ2-1; tentatively, D is TRBD1 (8 bases). Trimming took off 4 bases at V and 7 bases at J, with 12 bases between the two ends. The CDR3 spans 13 residues. Germline values: CDR1 SGHRS, CDR2 YFSETQ. The CDR3 nucleotides read TGCGCCAGCAGCGGACAGGGAGGGAATGAGCAGTTCTTC. Encoded protein: CASSGQGGNEQFF.

This clone was seen a single time. The genes are TRBV28 and TRBJ1-4; D gene ambiguous. The V gene lost 6 bases and the J gene lost 0 bases, with 8 bases spanning the gap. Germline V gene data show CDR1 as MDHEN and CDR2 as SYDVKM. The CDR3 is 14 residues long. The CDR3 region has the DNA TGTGCCAGCAGGCCCAGTACAACTAATGAAAAACTGTTTTTT. It yields the protein CASRPSTTNEKLFF.

The chain joins TRBV9 to TRBJ2-1, with D possibly being TRBD2 (6 bases). CDR1 and CDR2 from the germline V gene are SGDLS and YYNGEE. Trimming cost V 6 bases and J 3 bases, with 19 bases left between them. The CDR3 consists of 16 residues. CDR3 bases: TGTGCCAGCAACCCAAATAGCGGCCTATTCTACAATGAGCAGTTCTTC. Amino acid sequence: CASNPNSGLFYNEQFF.

This clone has a single count. The CDR3 spells CASSQINLVMNTEAFF. In DNA, the CDR3 is TGTGCCAGCAGCCAGATAAACCTTGTCATGAACACTGAAGCTTTCTTT. This chain joins TRBV7-8 and TRBJ1-1; D call uncertain. Looked up from germline, CDR1 is SGHVS and CDR2 is FQNEAQ. This CDR3 comprises 16 residues. The ends were cut back, 5 bases at V and 0 bases at J, with 16 bases in the middle.

The chain joins TRBV4-1 to TRBJ1-3; 8 positions agree with TRBD1. V was clipped by 1 base and J by 2 bases; unmatched bases: 1. Germline loops: CDR1 MGHRA, CDR2 YSYEKL. This CDR3 has 15 amino acids. CDR3 sequence reads: CASSQGTGTGNTIYF. For the CDR3, the DNA is TGCGCCAGCAGCCAAGGGACAGGGACTGGAAACACCATATATTTT.

The chain is built from TRBV5-1 and TRBJ2-7, with TRBD1 identical over 10 bases. With V trimmed by 4 bases and J by 3 bases, 10 bases remained unmatched. Germline lookup yields CDR1 SGHRS and CDR2 YFSETQ. The CDR3 is 16 amino acids. CDR3 DNA: TGCGCCAGCAGCCCTGACCCGACAGGGGGCAGCTACGAGCAGTACTTC. Translating it yields CASSPDPTGGSYEQYF.

This rearrangement joins TRBV7-3 to TRBJ2-1; 9 positions agree with TRBD2. The ends lost 1 base at V and 3 bases at J; junction bases unmatched: 1. Per germline, CDR1 SGHTA and CDR2 FQGTGA. CDR3 size: 15 residues. This chain's CDR3 is CASSLKLAGYNEQFF. Written as DNA, the CDR3 is TGTGCCAGCAGCTTAAAACTAGCGGGCTACAATGAGCAGTTCTTC.

The V and J genes are TRBV7-6 and TRBJ2-7, with D maybe TRBD2 (6 bases). Germline CDR1 is SGHVS and CDR2 is FNYEAQ. The CDR3 covers 14 residues. Trimming removed 2 bases from V and 3 bases from J, with 11 bases in between. The CDR3 DNA sequence: TGTGCCAGCAGCTTAACCGGGACTCTCTACGAGCAGTACTTC. Its protein product is CASSLTGTLYEQYF.

This rearrangement joins TRBV7-9 to TRBJ1-5, with a tentative D call TRBD1 (6 bases). CDR3 length: 12 amino acids. The V gene's germline CDR1 is SEHNR and CDR2 FQNEAQ (reference sequence). V was cut by 5 bases and J by 11 bases, with 13 bases left in between. The CDR3 here is CASSLPQGSQHF. CDR3 coding DNA: TGTGCCAGCAGCCTACCTCAGGGGTCCCAGCATTTT.

This chain joins TRBV29-1 and TRBJ1-2, with D hard to call. The CDR3 loop spans 14 amino acids. V lost 0 bases and J 5 bases, leaving 13 bases between the germline ends. Germline V lookup: CDR1 SQVTM, CDR2 ANQGSEA. CDR3 in DNA: TGCAGCGTTGAAGATCGAACAGTAACTTATGGCTACACCTTC. Protein: CSVEDRTVTYGYTF.